Listed below are T cell receptor beta chains from one sample, sequenced in a study of coeliac disease. Profiled with immunoSEQ multiplex PCR; TCRdb holds only in-frame clones, not every one. The sample has approximately 5,400 clones, roughly 58% seen once; the top ten hold approximately 6.9%. Sample: intraepithelial lymphocytes from the gut. Every receptor here comes from a young woman with active celiac disease. Both conserved end residues are part of each CDR3. A D gene is named only where the DNA matches it firmly. Clone size is not always given. Where it is, it says once, few, many or a class for expanded clones.

>TRBJ2-2|NA|TRBV2|NA
CASSGDRTVRTGELFF
TGTGCCAGCAGTGGTGACAGGACAGTGCGGACCGGGGAGCTGTTTTTT
>TRBJ1-5|NA|TRBV7-8|NA
CASSLARAPGHQPQHF
TGTGCCAGCAGCTTAGCGCGCGCCCCAGGCCATCAGCCCCAGCATTTT
>TRBJ2-3|once|TRBV27|TRBD1
CASSLRGRVTDTQYF
TGTGCCAGCAGCCTAAGGGGGCGAGTCACAGATACGCAGTATTTT
>TRBJ2-5|NA|TRBV7-9|TRBD2
CASSLAGGGETQYF
TGTGCCAGCAGCTTAGCGGGCGGGGGAGAGACCCAGTACTTC
>TRBJ2-5|NA|TRBV4-1|NA
CASSRLGETETQYF
TGCGCCAGCAGCCGTTTAGGAGAGACAGAGACCCAGTACTTC
>TRBJ1-1|NA|TRBV29-1|NA
CSVLPGATTNTEAFF
TGCAGCGTTCTTCCAGGGGCTACAACGAACACTGAAGCTTTCTTT
>TRBJ1-2|NA|TRBV6-1|NA
CASSGIPQEPYGYTF
TGTGCCAGCAGTGGAATTCCACAGGAACCCTATGGCTACACCTTC
>TRBJ2-7|NA|TRBV28|NA
CASSFGQSYEQYF
TGTGCCAGCAGTTTTGGACAGTCCTACGAGCAGTACTTC
>TRBJ2-7|few|TRBV10-3|TRBD1
CAISRQGAAYEQYF
TGTGCCATCAGTCGACAGGGGGCCGCCTACGAGCAGTACTTC
>TRBJ1-1|few|TRBV7-2|TRBD1
CASSLRPGGTEAFF
TGTGCCAGCAGCTTACGTCCAGGGGGCACTGAAGCTTTCTTT
>TRBJ1-1|NA|TRBV9|TRBD1
CASSVGSVGDRVRMNTEAFF
TGTGCCAGCAGCGTAGGGTCAGTTGGAGACAGGGTGAGAATGAACACTGAAGCTTTCTTT
>TRBJ1-1|NA|TRBV6-1|TRBD1
CASGDRGDTEAFF
TGTGCCAGCGGGGACAGGGGCGACACTGAAGCTTTCTTT
>TRBJ2-2|NA|TRBV19|NA
CASSNPGGKKAGELFF
TGTGCCAGTAGTAACCCCGGGGGAAAGAAGGCCGGGGAGCTGTTTTTT
>TRBJ2-7|NA|TRBV6-5|TRBD2
CASSYPGGGEQYF
TGTGCCAGCAGTTACCCGGGAGGGGGCGAGCAGTACTTC
>TRBJ1-6|NA|TRBV28|TRBD1
CASAGGDSLNSPLHF
TGTGCCAGCGCCGGGGGGGACAGCCTTAATTCACCCCTCCACTTT
>TRBJ1-5|few|TRBV6-6|NA
CASSYSTGQPQHF
TGTGCCAGCAGTTACTCGACGGGTCAGCCCCAGCATTTT
>TRBJ2-1|few|TRBV11-2|TRBD2
CASMPQRGYNEQFF
TGTGCCAGCATGCCTCAGCGGGGATACAATGAGCAGTTCTTC
>TRBJ1-2|NA|TRBV30|TRBD1
CAWTQGSYGYTF
TGTGCCTGGACACAGGGGAGCTATGGCTACACCTTC
>TRBJ2-5|NA|TRBV4-2|TRBD2
CASSQDLLAGGLNTETQYF
TGTGCCAGCAGCCAAGATCTCCTAGCGGGGGGCCTCAATACGGAGACCCAGTACTTC
>TRBJ2-5|few|TRBV7-7|NA
CASSRNLRETQYF
TGTGCTAGCAGCCGCAATTTGCGGGAGACCCAGTACTTC